Each of the 6 T cell receptor beta chains below was sequenced from the same sample in a study of blood T cell repertoires in COVID-19. TCRdb's table, derived via immunoSEQ multiplex PCR, lists solely in-frame clones and lacks some. The data show about 280,000 clones, roughly 85% seen once. Sequencing used peripheral blood. These receptor sequences come from a man between 50 and 59 years old with active or convalescent COVID-19.

CDR3 residues: CASSQDRRGYLSTDTQYF. The CDR3 DNA is TGCGCCAGCAGCCAAGATCGGAGGGGCTACCTTAGCACAGATACGCAGTATTTT. The chain combines TRBV4-3 with TRBJ2-3, with D perhaps matching TRBD2 (6 bases). The CDR3 is 18 amino acids. The V end lost 0 bases, the J end lost 0 bases, and 16 bases lay between the germline ends. From germline, CDR1 is LGHNA and CDR2 YSLEER.

The chain employs TRBV6-5 and TRBJ1-2, with D uncertain. This CDR3 spans 12 amino acids. Looked up from germline, CDR1 is MNHEY and CDR2 is SVGAGI. V was pared by 7 bases and J by 3 bases, with 9 bases between. The CDR3 nucleotides read TGTGCCAGCAAAACGGGGTACTATGGCTACACCTTC. This gives the protein CASKTGYYGYTF.

Remarks on this clone: The sample holds other DNA sequences that translate to the same CDR3. This chain joins TRBV5-1 and TRBJ2-7, with D tentatively TRBD1 (5 bases). V dropped 0 bases and J dropped 4 bases, with 5 bases sitting between them. The germline V gene encodes CDR1 SGHRS and CDR2 YFSETQ. CDR3 length: 12 amino acids. For the CDR3, the DNA is TGCGCCAGCAGCTTGGACAGGTACGAGCAGTACTTC. Its translation is CASSLDRYEQYF.

In the case of this clone: Distinct nucleotide sequences in the sample also encode this CDR3. The rearrangement joins TRBV30 to TRBJ1-2; possibly TRBD1 for D (5 bases). Germline V gene sequence: CDR1 GTSNPN, CDR2 SVGIG (reference sequence). V gave up 2 bases and J gave up 7 bases, with 11 bases separating them. This CDR3 has 12 amino acids. This CDR3 is CAWSLGGGGYTF. As DNA, the CDR3 is TGTGCCTGGAGTTTGGGGGGTGGTGGCTACACCTTC.

This rearrangement joins TRBV14 to TRBJ2-7, with D possibly matching TRBD1 (6 bases). Germline assignment: CDR1 SGHDN and CDR2 FVKESK. The CDR3 has 14 amino acids. V lost 5 bases, J lost 3 bases, and 14 bases lay in between. This CDR3 reads CASSAGTLGYEQYF. The CDR3 DNA sequence: TGTGCCAGCAGCGCAGGGACATTAGGCTACGAGCAGTACTTC.

This chain connects TRBV7-9 to TRBJ1-1; the D gene is possibly TRBD1 (6 bases). Looked up from germline, CDR1 is SEHNR and CDR2 is FQNEAQ (reference sequence). The CDR3 covers 14 residues. V lost 1 base and J 5 bases, leaving 11 bases between the germline ends. The CDR3 is CASSLEGVRTEAFF. The CDR3 nucleotides read TGTGCCAGCAGCTTAGAGGGGGTACGGACTGAAGCTTTCTTT. Using reference TRBV7-9 and TRBJ1-1 for the parts outside the CDR3, the full variable domain is DTGVSQNPRHKITKRGQNVTFRCDPISEHNRLYWYRQTLGQGPEFLTYFQNEAQLEKSRLLSDRFSAERPKGSFSTLEIQRTEQGDSAMYLCASSLEGVRTEAFFGQGTRLTVV.